The clone carrying this TCR beta chain has only one observation. The sample originates from a study of T cell changes during pregnancy in multiple sclerosis. Produced via immunoSEQ multiplex PCR; TCRdb's table is partial and in-frame only. The sample comprises about 25,000 clones, 86% of which are singletons, and around 13% rests with the top ten. The J segment lost 12 bases and the V segment lost 0 bases, leaving 14 bases of the junction unmatched. The CDR3 sequence is 17 residues long. Germline V gives CDR1 MGHRA, CDR2 YSYEKL. The TCR was taken from a female donor in good health, enrolled as a control in a pregnancy study. V is TRBV4-1 and J is TRBJ2-1; 10 nucleotides agree with TRBD2. The specimen comprised CD8+ T cells from peripheral blood mononuclear cells, sampled in the first trimester of pregnancy. CDR3 in amino acids: CASSQDPSGGTPAGQFF. The DNA of the CDR3 is TGCGCCAGCAGCCAAGATCCTAGCGGGGGAACCCCTGCTGGGCAGTTCTTC.